Sequencing of this T cell receptor (beta chain) was carried out in a study of blood T cell repertoires in COVID-19. Across the study: There were acute and convalescent COVID-19 samples, and they came from the United States, Italy and Spain. PBMCs, B-cell-depleted T cells, or T cells were the source of the cDNA or gDNA that made up the material.

The V and J ends lost 2 bases and 0 bases respectively, with 8 bases between them. The CDR3 contains 14 residues. CDR1 GTSNPN and CDR2 SVGIG come from the germline V gene (reference sequence). Original processing notes: Researchers report that nucleated cell counts were estimated from reference gene primer amplification. The table came from immunoSEQ multiplex PCR; TCRdb's copy has only in-frame clones and leaves some out. The DNA was the basis for D and trimming; V, J and clone size are from that table. The sample has about 300,000 clones; approximately 90% are singletons. This clone appeared many times.

The sequenced sample consisted of peripheral blood. The chain joins TRBV30 to TRBJ1-3; D is unresolved. This clonotype was sampled from a woman aged 25 to 39 who had recovered from COVID-19. The CDR3 reads CAWSLAHSGNTIYF. As DNA, the CDR3 is TGTGCCTGGAGTCTGGCACACTCTGGAAACACCATATATTTT.